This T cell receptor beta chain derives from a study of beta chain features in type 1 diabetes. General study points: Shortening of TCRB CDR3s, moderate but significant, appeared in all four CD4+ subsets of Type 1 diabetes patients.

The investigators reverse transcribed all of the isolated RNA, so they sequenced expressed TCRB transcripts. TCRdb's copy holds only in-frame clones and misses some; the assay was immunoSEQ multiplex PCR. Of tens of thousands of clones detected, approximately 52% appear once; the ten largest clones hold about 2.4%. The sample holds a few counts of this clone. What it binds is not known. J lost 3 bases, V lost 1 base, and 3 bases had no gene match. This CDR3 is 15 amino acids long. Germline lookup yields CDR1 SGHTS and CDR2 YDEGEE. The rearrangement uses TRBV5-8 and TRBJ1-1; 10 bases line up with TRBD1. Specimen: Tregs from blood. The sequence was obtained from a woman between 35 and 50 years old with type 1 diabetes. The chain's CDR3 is CASSLSGTGDTEAFF. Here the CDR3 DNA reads TGTGCCAGCAGCTTGTCCGGGACAGGGGACACTGAAGCTTTCTTT.